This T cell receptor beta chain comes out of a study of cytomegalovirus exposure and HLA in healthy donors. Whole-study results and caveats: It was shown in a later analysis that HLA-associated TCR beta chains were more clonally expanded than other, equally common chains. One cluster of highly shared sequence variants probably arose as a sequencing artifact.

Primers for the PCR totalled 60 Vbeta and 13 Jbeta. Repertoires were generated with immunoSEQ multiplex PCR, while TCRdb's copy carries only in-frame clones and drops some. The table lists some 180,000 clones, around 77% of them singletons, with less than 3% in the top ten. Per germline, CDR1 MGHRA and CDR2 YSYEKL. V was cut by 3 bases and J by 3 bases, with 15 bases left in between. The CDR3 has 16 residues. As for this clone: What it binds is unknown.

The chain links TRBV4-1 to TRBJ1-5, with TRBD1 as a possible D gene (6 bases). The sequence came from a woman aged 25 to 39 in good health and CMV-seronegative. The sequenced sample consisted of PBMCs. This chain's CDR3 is CASSHFDDRLNQPQHF. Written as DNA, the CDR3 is TGCGCCAGCAGCCATTTCGACGACAGGCTCAATCAGCCCCAGCATTTT.